These 18 T cell receptor beta chains originate from one sample sequenced in a study of T cell repertoires in cytomegalovirus infection. TCRdb passed the reads through MiXCR, listing each CDR3 protein once. This sample yields around 310,000 distinct CDR3 sequences, of which around 29% are seen a single time; approximately 20% belongs to the top ten. These TCRs are of unknown antigen specificity. The sample here was cultured PBMCs, taken from culture after CMV antigen stimulation. These receptors came from a human donor in good health (CMV status not recorded). Some clones in this sample may be carry-over from other donors' samples.

The chain couples TRBV30 to TRBJ2-1; 9 bases are a match to TRBD2. The ends lost 2 bases at V and 6 bases at J; junction bases unmatched: 5. The length of the CDR3 is 14 residues. Germline-derived CDR1 and CDR2 are GTSNPN and SVGIG (reference sequence). The CDR3 nucleotides read TGTGCCTGGAGTAAGGGACTAGCTGCCAATGAGCAGTTCTTC. Encoded protein: CAWSKGLAANEQFF.

This clonotype has only one observation. CDR3 DNA sequence: TGTGCCAGCAGCTTAGAGAGTCTAGCGGGAGGTGCCGGGGAGCTGTTTTTT. Amino acids: CASSLESLAGGAGELFF. The chain carries TRBV11-2 and TRBJ2-2, with 11 bases identical to TRBD2. Germline V gene lookup returns CDR1 SGHAT and CDR2 FQNNGV. The CDR3 spans 17 residues. J lost 6 bases, V lost 0 bases, and 6 bases had no gene match.

This clonotype was counted only a few times. The chain couples TRBV11-2 to TRBJ2-7; TRBD1 agrees at 7 bases. Trimming took 7 bases from V and 0 from J; bases not matched to a gene: 18. This CDR3 comprises 18 residues. The germline V gene encodes CDR1 SGHAT and CDR2 FQNNGV. In DNA, the CDR3 is TGTGCCAGCAACCCATCGCAACTTCGGACAGGCATCTCCTACGAGCAGTACTTC. Translated, it gives CASNPSQLRTGISYEQYF.

J is TRBJ1-1 and V is TRBV20-1; D is unclear. V was clipped by 0 bases and J by 7 bases, with 12 bases between them. The length of the CDR3 is 13 residues. Germline loops: CDR1 DFQATT, CDR2 SNEGSKA (reference sequence). The CDR3 loop reads CSARDGRPGEAFF. The CDR3 DNA sequence: TGCAGTGCTAGAGATGGACGACCCGGTGAAGCTTTCTTT.

This clonotype showed up many times. The chain has TRBV7-3 and TRBJ2-1; no clear D. The CDR3 has 14 amino acids. V lost 1 base, J lost 6 bases, and 10 bases lay in between. The germline V gene has CDR1 SGHTA and CDR2 FQGTGA. CDR3 in amino acids: CASSLRDVANEQFF. Written as DNA, the CDR3 is TGTGCCAGCAGCTTAAGGGATGTCGCCAATGAGCAGTTCTTC.

CDR3 sequence: CASSYGYSPNTGELFF. The CDR3 bases are TGTGCCAGCAGTTACGGGTATTCCCCGAACACCGGGGAGCTGTTTTTT. The V call is TRBV6-2 or TRBV6-3, the J call TRBJ2-2; D is unresolved. The germline CDR1 and CDR2 sequences are MNHEY and SVGEGT. CDR3 length: 16 amino acids. With 2 bases removed from V and 0 bases from J, the gap between germline ends came to 10 bases.

V usage is TRBV7-9 and J usage is TRBJ1-1; unclear D gene. Between the trimmed V and J ends, which lost 4 bases and 5 bases, there was a span of 14 bases. The length of the CDR3 is 14 residues. Germline CDR1 reads SEHNR; CDR2 reads FQNEAQ (reference sequence). The CDR3 DNA reads TGTGCCAGCAGCTCCCCCTTTCCCGGGACTGAAGCTTTCTTT. Translation gives CASSSPFPGTEAFF.

V usage is TRBV19 and J usage is TRBJ1-2, with 8 bases lining up with TRBD1. The J segment lost 3 bases and the V segment lost 5 bases, leaving 5 bases of the junction unmatched. The V gene's germline CDR1 is LNHDA and CDR2 SQIVND (reference sequence). The CDR3 spans 14 residues. CDR3: CASSFQGADYGYTF. CDR3 nucleotide sequence: TGTGCCAGTAGTTTCCAGGGGGCGGACTATGGCTACACCTTC.

This clonotype was detected a few times. The chain couples TRBV7-3 to TRBJ1-4; 8 bases align to TRBD1. CDR3 length: 15 residues. Germline values: CDR1 SGHTA, CDR2 FQGTGA. The J segment lost 8 bases and the V segment lost 3 bases, leaving 8 bases of the junction unmatched. In DNA form, the CDR3 reads TGTGCCAGCAGCTTGACCGGGACAGGAGACGAAAAACTGTTTTTT. It codes for CASSLTGTGDEKLFF.

The chain couples TRBV7-9 to TRBJ2-1; D may be TRBD2 (5 bases). Germline V gene data show CDR1 as SEHNR and CDR2 as FQNEAQ (reference sequence). The CDR3 sequence is 13 residues long. Trimming pared 5 bases from V and 13 bases from J, leaving 18 bases between. As DNA, the CDR3 is TGTGCCAGCAGCCCCCCCTCCCAACGGGAACAGTTCTTC. Its protein is CASSPPSQREQFF.

The chain uses TRBV7-2 and TRBJ1-2, with D possibly being TRBD1 (5 bases). Trimming cost V 0 bases and J 7 bases, with 12 bases left between them. The CDR3 runs to 14 residues. Germline values: CDR1 SGHTA, CDR2 FQGNSA. As DNA, the CDR3 is TGTGCCAGCAGCTTAGCAGGGATAAGGGGTGGCTACACCTTC. Amino acids: CASSLAGIRGGYTF.

This clonotype was counted between two and nine times. V and J are TRBV7-9 and TRBJ1-4, with D maybe TRBD1 (5 bases). The CDR3 sequence is 16 residues long. Trimming removed 0 bases at V and 7 bases at J, with 15 bases between. Germline CDR1 SEHNR, CDR2 FQNEAQ (reference sequence). CDR3 residues: CASSLALGGVGEKLFF. In DNA, the CDR3 is TGTGCCAGCAGCTTAGCGCTTGGGGGGGTTGGTGAAAAACTGTTTTTT.

V is TRBV4-2 and J is TRBJ1-5; TRBD1 is a possible D gene (6 bases). The CDR3 has 15 amino acids. V lost 0 bases, J lost 4 bases, and 10 bases lay in between. Per the germline V gene, CDR1 is LGHNA and CDR2 is YNFKEQ. CDR3 in amino acids: CASSQDGGTNQPQHF. DNA for the CDR3: TGTGCCAGCAGCCAAGATGGAGGGACAAATCAGCCCCAGCATTTT.

The chain joins TRBV5-1 to TRBJ1-3; D perhaps matches TRBD1 (5 bases). CDR3 length: 15 amino acids. V gave up 4 bases and J gave up 0 bases, with 11 bases separating them. From germline, CDR1 is SGHRS and CDR2 YFSETQ. The CDR3 coding sequence is TGCGCCAGCAGCCTCGAGGGGAGCTCTGGAAACACCATATATTTT. Translation: CASSLEGSSGNTIYF.

This clonotype was detected only a few times. The chain recombines TRBV12-3 or TRBV12-4 with TRBJ2-3; weak D call: TRBD1 (5 bases). Trimming shortened V by 4 bases and J by 3 bases, and 26 bases separated the two germline ends. CDR3 length: 19 amino acids. The CDR3 DNA reads as TGTGCCAGCAGTTCTGCCCTACTTGGGGCGGCAAGAGGTACAGATACGCAGTATTTT. Translated, it gives CASSSALLGAARGTDTQYF.

The CDR3, as DNA: TGTGCCAGCAGCTTATTCGGGGTTAACACCGGGGAGCTGTTTTTT. This sequence encodes CASSLFGVNTGELFF. The J gene is TRBJ2-2, the V gene TRBV7-2; D may be TRBD2 (5 bases). The length of the CDR3 is 15 residues. Trimming took off 2 bases at V and 2 bases at J, with 9 bases between the two ends. CDR1 SGHTA and CDR2 FQGNSA come from the germline V gene.

The chain is built from TRBV7-9 and TRBJ1-1; TRBD1 agrees at 10 bases. The CDR3 contains 17 residues. The V gene's germline CDR1 is SEHNR and CDR2 FQNEAQ (reference sequence). J gave up 0 bases and V 4 bases, and 8 bases lay outside the gene matches. The CDR3 DNA reads TGTGCCAGCAGCTCGGGGGACAGGGGACCGGTGAACACTGAAGCTTTCTTT. This codes for CASSSGDRGPVNTEAFF. Variable domain in full (rest from reference TRBV7-9 and TRBJ1-1): DTGVSQNPRHKITKRGQNVTFRCDPISEHNRLYWYRQTLGQGPEFLTYFQNEAQLEKSRLLSDRFSAERPKGSFSTLEIQRTEQGDSAMYLCASSSGDRGPVNTEAFFGQGTRLTVV.

J is TRBJ1-3 and V is TRBV2; 8 bases agree with TRBD1. The CDR3 length is 14 residues. Per the germline V gene, CDR1 is SNHLY and CDR2 is FYNNEI. Trimming removed 4 bases from V and 3 bases from J; junction bases left unmatched: 2. The CDR3 nucleotides are TGTGCCAGCAGTGGGACAGGGAATGGAAACACCATATATTTT. It translates to CASSGTGNGNTIYF.